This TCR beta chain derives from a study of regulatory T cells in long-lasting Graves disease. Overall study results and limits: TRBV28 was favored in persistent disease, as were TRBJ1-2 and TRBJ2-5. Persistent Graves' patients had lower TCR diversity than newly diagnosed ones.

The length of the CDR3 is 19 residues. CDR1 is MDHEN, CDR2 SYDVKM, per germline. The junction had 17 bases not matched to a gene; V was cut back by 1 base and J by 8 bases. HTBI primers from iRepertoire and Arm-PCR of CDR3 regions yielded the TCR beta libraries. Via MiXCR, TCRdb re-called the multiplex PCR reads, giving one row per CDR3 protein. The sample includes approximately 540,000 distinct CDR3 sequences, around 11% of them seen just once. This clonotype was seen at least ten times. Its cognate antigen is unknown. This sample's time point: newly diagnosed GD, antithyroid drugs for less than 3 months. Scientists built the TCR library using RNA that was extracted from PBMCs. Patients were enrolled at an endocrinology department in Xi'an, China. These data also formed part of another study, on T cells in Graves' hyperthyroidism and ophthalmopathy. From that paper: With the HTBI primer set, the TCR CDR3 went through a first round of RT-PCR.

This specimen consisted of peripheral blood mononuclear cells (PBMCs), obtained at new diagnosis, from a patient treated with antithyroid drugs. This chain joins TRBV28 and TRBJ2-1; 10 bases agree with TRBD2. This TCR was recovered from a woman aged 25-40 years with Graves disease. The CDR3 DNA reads TGTGCCAGCAGTTTATTCCCCACTAGCGGGGACCCGAAGTCCCATGAGCAGTTCTTC. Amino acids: CASSLFPTSGDPKSHEQFF.